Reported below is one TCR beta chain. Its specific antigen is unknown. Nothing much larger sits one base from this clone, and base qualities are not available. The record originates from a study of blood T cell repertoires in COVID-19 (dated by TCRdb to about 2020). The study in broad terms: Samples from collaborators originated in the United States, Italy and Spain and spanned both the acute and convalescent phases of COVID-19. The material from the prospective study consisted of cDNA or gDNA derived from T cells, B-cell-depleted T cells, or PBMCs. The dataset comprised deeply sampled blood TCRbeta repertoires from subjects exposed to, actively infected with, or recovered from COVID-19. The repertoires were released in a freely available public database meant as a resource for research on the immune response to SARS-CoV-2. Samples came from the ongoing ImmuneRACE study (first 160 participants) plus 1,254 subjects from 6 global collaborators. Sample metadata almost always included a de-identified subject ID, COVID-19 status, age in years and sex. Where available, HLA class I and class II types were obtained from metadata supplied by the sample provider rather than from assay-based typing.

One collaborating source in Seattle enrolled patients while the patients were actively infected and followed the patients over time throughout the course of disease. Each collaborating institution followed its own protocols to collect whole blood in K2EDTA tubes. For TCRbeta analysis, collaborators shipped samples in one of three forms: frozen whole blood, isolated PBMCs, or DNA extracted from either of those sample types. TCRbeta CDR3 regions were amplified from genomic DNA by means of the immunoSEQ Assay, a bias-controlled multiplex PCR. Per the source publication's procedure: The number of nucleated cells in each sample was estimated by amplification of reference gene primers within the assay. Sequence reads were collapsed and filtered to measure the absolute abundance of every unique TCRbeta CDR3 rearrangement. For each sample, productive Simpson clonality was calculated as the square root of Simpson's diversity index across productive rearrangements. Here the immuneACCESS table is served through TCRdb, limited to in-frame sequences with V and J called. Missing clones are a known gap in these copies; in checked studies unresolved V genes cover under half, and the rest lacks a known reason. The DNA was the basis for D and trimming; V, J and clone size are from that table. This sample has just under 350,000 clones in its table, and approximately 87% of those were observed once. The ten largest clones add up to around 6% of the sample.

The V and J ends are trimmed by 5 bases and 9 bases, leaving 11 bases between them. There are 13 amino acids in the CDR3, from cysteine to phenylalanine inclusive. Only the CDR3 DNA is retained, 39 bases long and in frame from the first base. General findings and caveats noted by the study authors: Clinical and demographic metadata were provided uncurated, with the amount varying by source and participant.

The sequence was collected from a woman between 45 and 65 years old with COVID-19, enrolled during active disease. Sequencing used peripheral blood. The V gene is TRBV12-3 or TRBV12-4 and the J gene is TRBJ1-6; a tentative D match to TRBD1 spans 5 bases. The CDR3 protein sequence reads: CASSTRDFSPLHF. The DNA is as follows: TGTGCCAGCAGTACCAGGGATTTTTCACCCCTCCACTTT.